The T cell receptor beta chain under discussion was sequenced for a study of breast tumors, draining lymph nodes, adjacent tissues. This clonotype was seen repeatedly, ten times or more. The germline gene is not matched at one end of the junction; a read error may be the cause. TCRdb fed the multiplex PCR reads into MiXCR, producing one record per CDR3 protein. The sample holds under 85,000 distinct CDR3 sequences, roughly a fifth seen once. The CDR3 spans 15 residues. CDR1 and CDR2 (germline): DFQATT, SNEGSKA (reference sequence). Samples came from axillary lymph nodes draining the breast cancer. This clonotype was obtained from a female donor with breast cancer. Some clones in this sample may be carry-over from other donors' samples. The gene calls are TRBV20-1 and TRBJ2-7, with TRBD1 matching 7 bases. Sequenced input: axillary lymph node tissue. The CDR3 sequence is CSAGTATYEQQQWVF. In DNA form, the CDR3 reads TGCAGTGCCGGGACAGCGACCTACGAGCAGCAACAATGGGTCTTC.